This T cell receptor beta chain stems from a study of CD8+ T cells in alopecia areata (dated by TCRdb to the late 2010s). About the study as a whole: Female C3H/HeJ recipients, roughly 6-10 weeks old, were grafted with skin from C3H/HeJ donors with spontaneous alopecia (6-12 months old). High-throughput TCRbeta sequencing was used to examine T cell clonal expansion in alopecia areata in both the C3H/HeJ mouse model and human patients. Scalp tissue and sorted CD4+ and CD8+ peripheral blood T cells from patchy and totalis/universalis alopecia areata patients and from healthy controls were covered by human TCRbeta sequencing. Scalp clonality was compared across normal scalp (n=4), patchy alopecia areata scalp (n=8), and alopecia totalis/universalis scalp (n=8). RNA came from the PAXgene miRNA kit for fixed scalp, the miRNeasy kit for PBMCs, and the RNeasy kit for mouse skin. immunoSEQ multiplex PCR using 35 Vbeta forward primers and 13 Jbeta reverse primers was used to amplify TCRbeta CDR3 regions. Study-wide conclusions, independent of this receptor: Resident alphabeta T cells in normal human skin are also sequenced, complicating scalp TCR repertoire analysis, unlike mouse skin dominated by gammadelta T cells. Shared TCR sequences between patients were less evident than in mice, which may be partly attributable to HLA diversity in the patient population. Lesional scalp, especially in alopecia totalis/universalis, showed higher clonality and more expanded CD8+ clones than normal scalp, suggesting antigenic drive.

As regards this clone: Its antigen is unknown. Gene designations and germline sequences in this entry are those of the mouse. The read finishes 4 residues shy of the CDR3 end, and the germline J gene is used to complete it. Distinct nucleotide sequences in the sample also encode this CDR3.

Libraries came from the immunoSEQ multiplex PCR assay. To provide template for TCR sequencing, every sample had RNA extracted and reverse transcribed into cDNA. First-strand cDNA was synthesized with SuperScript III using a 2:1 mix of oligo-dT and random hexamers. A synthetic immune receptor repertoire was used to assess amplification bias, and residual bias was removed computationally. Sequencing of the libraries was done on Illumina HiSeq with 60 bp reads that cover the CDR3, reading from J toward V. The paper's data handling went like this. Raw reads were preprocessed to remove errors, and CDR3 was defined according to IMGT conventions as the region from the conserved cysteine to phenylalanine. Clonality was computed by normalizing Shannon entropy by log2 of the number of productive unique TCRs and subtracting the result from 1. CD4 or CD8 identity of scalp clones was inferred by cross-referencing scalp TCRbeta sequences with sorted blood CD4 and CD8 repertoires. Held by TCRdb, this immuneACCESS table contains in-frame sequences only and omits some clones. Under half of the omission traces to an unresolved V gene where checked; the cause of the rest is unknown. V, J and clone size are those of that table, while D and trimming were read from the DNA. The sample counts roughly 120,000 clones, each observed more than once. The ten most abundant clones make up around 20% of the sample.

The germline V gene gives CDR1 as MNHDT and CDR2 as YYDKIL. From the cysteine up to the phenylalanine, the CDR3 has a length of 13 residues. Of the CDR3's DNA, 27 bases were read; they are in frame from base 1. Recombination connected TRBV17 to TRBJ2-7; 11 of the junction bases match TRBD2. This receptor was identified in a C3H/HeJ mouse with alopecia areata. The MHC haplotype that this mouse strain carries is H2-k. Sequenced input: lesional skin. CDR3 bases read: TGTGCTAGCAGAGGGACTGGGGGATAT. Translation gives CASRGTGGY. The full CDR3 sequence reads CASRGTGGYEQYF.